Sequencing of this TCR beta chain was carried out in a study of human T cells and chemical hapten exposure (dated by TCRdb to about 2021). Some background on the complete study: For sensitization, 2% DPC in acetone was applied to a roughly 2 cm by roughly 2 cm area of upper inner arm skin. Libraries were pooled for sequencing, and per-sample TCR yields varied mainly because of small differences in library volumes within the pool. The patient cohort, mostly female, included alopecia areata with under or over 50% scalp involvement, alopecia totalis and alopecia universalis. Patch tests used Finn chambers with 0.01% DPC on the upper back, scored after 6 days by International Contact Dermatitis Research Group standards. Throughout the study period of roughly 24 weeks, patients also received therapeutic DPC doses to the scalp every week. Blood for TCR sequencing was provided by twenty-nine alopecia patients at one to four time points (pre-sensitization, 2, 6 and 24 weeks). The study tracked peripheral blood TCR repertoire changes in vivo during primary and secondary sensitization to the hapten diphenylcyclopropenone (DPC) in alopecia patients. Blood samples were taken from patients before sensitization (week 0) and then at 2, 6 and about 24 weeks after DPC sensitization.

This clonotype was recorded a few times. Its binding antigen is unknown. Base qualities are not at hand, and no much larger clone is one base apart. Explained via the paper, the time point label denotes: patch test 1, 2 weeks after DPC sensitization. Read against the paper, the sample's treatment or condition label means: therapeutic diphenylcyclopropenone sensitization with weekly scalp DPC. Blood at each patch-test visit was drawn before the patch test was applied. Patients were eligible if aged 18 to 70, diagnosed with alopecia and judged suitable for DPC therapy, and pregnant patients were excluded. Total RNA was extracted from unfractionated whole blood that had been collected in Tempus Blood RNA tubes. Broad study findings and their caveats: Compared with pre-sensitization or healthy control sets, expanded TCRs formed significantly more large CDR3 similarity clusters, which is consistent with antigen-driven responses. Patch test score correlated positively with the number of PT1 expanded TCRs, reaching significance at thresholds 8, 16 and 32 but not at 4. Alopecia, a presumed autoimmune disease, was present in all patients, so the immune response of the patients might differ from that of healthy individuals. Repeated subsampling changed both the strength of the expansion versus patch-test correlation and the threshold at which the correlation became significant. DPC sensitization did not change the number of TCRs with a frequency above 1 in 1000, and there was no evidence of changes in global repertoire structure.

Library preparation used RACE. Sequenced on a NextSeq 500. During library preparation, unique molecular identifiers were attached to individual cDNA molecules so that TCRs could be counted quantitatively and reproducibly. Both TCR alpha and TCR beta chains were sequenced from each blood RNA sample. The paper's processing steps were these. Samples had a median of 95,638 TCRs, with a range from roughly 23,224 to 750,000. V, J and CDR3 annotation of the TCR reads was carried out using the Decombinator software suite. For the PS versus PT1 abundance plots, all samples were subsampled to the same number of TCRs (28,000). TCRs were defined as expanded if absent before sensitization and observed at least eight times at the 2-week time point. TCRdb reprocessed the public reads (quality trimming at Q25 with fastp, clone calling with MiXCR) and kept in-frame beta chains. Duplicate CDR3 protein sequences are folded into a single record with the most common DNA and genes. What appears here as the V and J calls and clone size reflects TCRdb's work, not the paper's. The sample table holds around 69,000 distinct CDR3 sequences, of which around 9.5% were seen once. The ten largest account for less than 4% of the sample.

The germline V gene gives CDR1 as MGHRA and CDR2 as YSYEKL. V lost 2 bases and J lost 9 bases, and the count of bases not matched to a germline gene is 9. CDR3 length: 14 amino acids, cysteine to phenylalanine. Just the 42-base CDR3 DNA is kept, in frame starting at base 1. The sample here was whole blood, taken in connection with sensitization to the hapten diphenylcyclopropenone (DPC). This TCR was recovered from a middle-aged woman with alopecia areata. Some clones in this sample may be carry-over from other donors' samples. The sequence joins TRBV4-1 to TRBJ1-1, and 7 junctional nucleotides match TRBD1. The CDR3 protein: CASSQFGQVRKAFF. The sequenced DNA: TGCGCCAGCAGCCAATTTGGACAGGTTCGGAAAGCTTTCTTT.